The T cell receptor beta chain under discussion was sequenced for a study of blood T cell repertoires in COVID-19. About the research overall: PBMCs, B-cell-depleted T cells, or T cells were the source of the cDNA or gDNA that made up the material.

TCRdb's table, derived via immunoSEQ multiplex PCR, lists solely in-frame clones and lacks some. The sample includes 76,000 or so clones, around 85% of them seen just once. This CDR3 spans 15 amino acids. Unmatched junction bases numbered 6, after V lost 4 bases and J lost 4 bases. Germline V gives CDR1 MNHEY, CDR2 SVGAGI. The rearrangement uses TRBV6-5 and TRBJ1-1; 10 positions agree with TRBD1. The material sequenced was peripheral blood. The origin of this receptor is a young man with acute or convalescent COVID-19. DNA of the CDR3: TGTGCCAGCAGTTTGACAGGGGGCGGGCGCACTGAAGCTTTCTTT. It specifies CASSLTGGGRTEAFF.